This TCR beta chain was captured by sequencing in a study of blood T cell repertoires in COVID-19. In the source study's methods: Amplification of reference gene primers was used by the study to estimate nucleated cell counts. Assay used: immunoSEQ multiplex PCR; TCRdb lists only in-frame clones, some missing. V and J calls and clone size are copied from that table; D and trimming were computed from the DNA. The table shows roughly 200,000 clones, with 85% to 90% occurring only once. Trimming removed 3 bases at V and 5 bases at J, with 22 bases between. This CDR3 spans 17 amino acids. Germline V gene lookup returns CDR1 SGHTA and CDR2 FQGNSA. Across about two dozen US areas, participants ranged in age from about 18 to 90 years.

This clonotype was obtained from a man aged 30 to 39 who had recovered from COVID-19. The sample taken for sequencing was PBMCs or T cells enriched from blood (not recorded which). V gene TRBV7-2 combines with J gene TRBJ1-1; D possibly corresponds to TRBD1 (6 bases). CDR3 bases: TGTGCCAGCAGCTTTGTCGGGGGGCGCGCAAGAGGAACTGAAGCTTTCTTT. This sequence encodes CASSFVGGRARGTEAFF.